A few counts support the clone carrying this T cell receptor beta chain. This sample is part of a study of T cell changes during pregnancy in multiple sclerosis. The CDR3 has 11 amino acids. V dropped 3 bases and J dropped 12 bases, with 12 bases sitting between them. Germline CDR1 reads GTSNPN; CDR2 reads SVGIG (reference sequence). Produced via immunoSEQ multiplex PCR; TCRdb's table is partial and in-frame only. In the table there are 33,000 or so clones, 90% to 95% of which are singletons. The origin of this receptor is a female donor in good health, enrolled as a control in a pregnancy study. This sequence joins TRBV30 and TRBJ2-1; D is unclear. The sequences come from CD4+ T cells from peripheral blood mononuclear cells, collected in the third trimester of pregnancy. CDR3 region: CAWSPSRGQFF. The DNA of the CDR3 is TGTGCCTGGAGCCCCAGCAGAGGGCAGTTCTTC.